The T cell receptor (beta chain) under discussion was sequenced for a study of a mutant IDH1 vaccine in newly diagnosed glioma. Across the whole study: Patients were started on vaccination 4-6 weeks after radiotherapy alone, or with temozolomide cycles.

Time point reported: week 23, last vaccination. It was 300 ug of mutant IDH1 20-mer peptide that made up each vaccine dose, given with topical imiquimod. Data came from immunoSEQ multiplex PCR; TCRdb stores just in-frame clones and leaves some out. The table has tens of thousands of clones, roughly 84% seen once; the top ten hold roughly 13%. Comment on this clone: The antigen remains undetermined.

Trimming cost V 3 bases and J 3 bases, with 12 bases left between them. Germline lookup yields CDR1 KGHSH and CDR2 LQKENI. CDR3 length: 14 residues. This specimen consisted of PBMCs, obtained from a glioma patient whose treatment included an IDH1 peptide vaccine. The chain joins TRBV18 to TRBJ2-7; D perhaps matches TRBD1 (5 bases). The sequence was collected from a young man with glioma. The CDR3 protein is CASSPYVTGYEQYF. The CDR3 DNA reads TGTGCCAGCTCACCGTACGTAACAGGCTACGAGCAGTACTTC.